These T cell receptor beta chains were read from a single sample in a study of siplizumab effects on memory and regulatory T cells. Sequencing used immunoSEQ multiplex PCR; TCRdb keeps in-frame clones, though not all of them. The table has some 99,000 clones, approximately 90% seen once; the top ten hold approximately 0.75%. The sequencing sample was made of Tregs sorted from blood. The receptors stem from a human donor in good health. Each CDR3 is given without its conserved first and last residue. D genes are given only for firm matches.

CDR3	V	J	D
ASAQDYLYGYT	TRBV5-1	TRBJ1-2	.
ASSLTGRGQTYNEQF	TRBV7-3	TRBJ2-1	.
ASSLARTEGYEQY	TRBV13	TRBJ2-7	.
ASSTGAAYGYT	TRBV6-5	TRBJ1-2	TRBD1
ASAQRTDYGYT	TRBV19	TRBJ1-2	.
SVGLRRTDTQY	TRBV29-1	TRBJ2-3	.
ASSPISRTPRTYEQY	TRBV7-2	TRBJ2-7	.
ATSMLAGNNEQF	TRBV15	TRBJ2-1	TRBD2
ASSEGASGGSIGTQY	TRBV6-1	TRBJ2-3	TRBD2
ASSIRDRAREQPQH	TRBV19	TRBJ1-5	.
ASSIDLDSRKLF	TRBV19	TRBJ1-4	.
ASRIRNGYT	TRBV28	TRBJ1-2	.
ASRRDKFNYNEQF	TRBV6-5	TRBJ2-1	.
ASSPLGGGRGNTIY	TRBV7-6	TRBJ1-3	.
ASSLGDKGNQPQH	TRBV7-9	TRBJ1-5	.
SAYRENTEAF	TRBV29-1	TRBJ1-1	.
AIMGSFGYEQY	TRBV10-3	TRBJ2-7	.
ASSPDGQTGELF	TRBV5-1	TRBJ2-2	.
ASTDTSGTRLDEQF	TRBV28	TRBJ2-1	TRBD2
SGGGGQYEQY	TRBV29-1	TRBJ2-7	.
SVERGGRVADTQY	TRBV29-1	TRBJ2-3	.
ASSLDSYWTGTEAF	TRBV11-2	TRBJ1-1	TRBD1
ASSGTGGNEQF	TRBV6-1	TRBJ2-1	TRBD1